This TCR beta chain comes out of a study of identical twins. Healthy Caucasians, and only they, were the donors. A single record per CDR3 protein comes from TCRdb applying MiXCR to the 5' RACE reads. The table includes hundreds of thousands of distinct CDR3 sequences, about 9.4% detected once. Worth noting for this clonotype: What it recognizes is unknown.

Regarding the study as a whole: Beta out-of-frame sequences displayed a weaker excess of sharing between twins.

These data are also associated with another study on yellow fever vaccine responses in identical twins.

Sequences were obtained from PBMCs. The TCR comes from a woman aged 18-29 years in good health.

CDR3 DNA sequence: TGTGCCATCAGTGAAGGGGTGGCAGATACGCAGTATTTT. It specifies CAISEGVADTQYF. This chain links TRBV10-3 with TRBJ2-3; D might be TRBD1 (5 bases). Germline assignment: CDR1 ENHRY and CDR2 SYGVKD. The length of the CDR3 is 13 residues. Between the trimmed V and J ends, which lost 3 bases and 4 bases, there was a span of 8 bases.